The rows below give T cell receptor beta chains drawn from one sample of a study of CD8+ T cells in alopecia areata. Sequencing used immunoSEQ multiplex PCR; TCRdb keeps in-frame clones, though not all of them. This sample has some 190,000 clones; approximately 67% occur once, and the top ten carry around 1.2%. Sequencing was performed on CD4+ T cells sorted from blood, taken around week 42, from a patient treated with tofacitinib. The receptors were gathered from a human donor with alopecia areata. The CDR3 runs from the conserved cysteine through the conserved F or W. The D gene is left open where the match is weak. Size tells how often a clone was seen (once, few, many) or the class of an expanded clone, and some rows leave it out.

size	D	J	V	DNA	CDR3
NA	NA	TRBJ2-7	TRBV13	TGTGCCAGCAGCTTATGGGGGACGGCCACCTACGAGCAGTACTTC	CASSLWGTATYEQYF
few	NA	TRBJ1-1	TRBV29-1	TGCAGCGCTCAGCGGGGACTTAGCAGAGGGAACACTGAAGCTTTCTTT	CSAQRGLSRGNTEAFF
NA	NA	TRBJ1-6	TRBV7-2	TGTGCCAGCAGCTTCTCCGGGACCTTAAATTCACCCCTCCACTTT	CASSFSGTLNSPLHF
NA	NA	TRBJ2-1	TRBV18	TGTGCCAGCTCACCACCGTCTAGCTTTGGTGAGCAGTTCTTC	CASSPPSSFGEQFF
few	TRBD1	TRBJ2-7	TRBV29-1	TGCAGCGTCCTCCGGACAGGGGCTTCCTACGAGCAGTACTTC	CSVLRTGASYEQYF
NA	NA	TRBJ2-7	TRBV6-5	TGTGCCAGCAGGGTCGACGGGAACTCCTACGAGCAGTACTTC	CASRVDGNSYEQYF
few	NA	TRBJ2-5	TRBV5-6	TGTGCCAGCACCGAATCCCTAGCTGGTGGGACCCAGTACTTC	CASTESLAGGTQYF
NA	NA	TRBJ2-7	TRBV28	TGTGCCAGCAGATCCCTCGGGGTCCGCACCTACGAGCAGTACTTC	CASRSLGVRTYEQYF
NA	TRBD1	TRBJ2-7	TRBV5-5	TGTGCCAGCAGCCGGGGACAGGGGGCTTCTTACGAGCAGTACTTC	CASSRGQGASYEQYF
NA	TRBD2	TRBJ2-3	TRBV5-1	TGCGCCAGCACGTTAGCGGGACCTAGCACAGATACGCAGTATTTT	CASTLAGPSTDTQYF
NA	TRBD1	TRBJ2-2	TRBV15	TGTGCCACCAGCAGGGAGGGACAGGGGGTCACCGGGGAGCTGTTTTTT	CATSREGQGVTGELFF
NA	NA	TRBJ2-3	TRBV6-6	TGTGCCAGCAGTTACTCGGGGACCGTGGGAACGAATACGCAGTATTTT	CASSYSGTVGTNTQYF
few	NA	TRBJ2-2	TRBV29-1	TGCAGCGTTGAAGGGTCCGTGAACACCGGGGAGCTGTTTTTT	CSVEGSVNTGELFF
NA	NA	TRBJ2-2	TRBV2	TGTGCCAGCCGTATTCAACAGGGAACCGGGGAGCTGTTTTTT	CASRIQQGTGELFF
NA	NA	TRBJ1-6	TRBV2	TGTGCCAGCAGTGAAGCGGCAGGACGGTCCTCACCCCTCCACTTT	CASSEAAGRSSPLHF
NA	NA	TRBJ2-3	TRBV20-1	TGCAGTGCTGTGGGATATACGCAGTATTTT	CSAVGYTQYF
NA	TRBD2	TRBJ2-5	TRBV9	TGTGCCAGCAGCGCGAGCGGGGGGGGAGAGACCCAGTACTTC	CASSASGGGETQYF
NA	NA	TRBJ2-3	TRBV11-1	TGTGCCAGCAGCTTTTCTAGGGGAGGCACAGATACGCAGTATTTT	CASSFSRGGTDTQYF
NA	TRBD2	TRBJ2-7	TRBV29-1	TGCAGCGTTGACCCGCAAGGAAGGACTAGAGTATGTAGCTACGAGCAGTACTTC	CSVDPQGRTRVCSYEQYF
NA	NA	TRBJ1-1	TRBV12-5	TGTGCTAGTGGTTTGGTACTGGGGCAGGACACTGAAGCTTTCTTT	CASGLVLGQDTEAFF
few	NA	TRBJ1-1	TRBV4-3	TGCGCCAGCAGCCAGGGGACGGGCCCTGCAATCCTAAGCGCTTTCTTT	CASSQGTGPAILSAFF
NA	NA	TRBJ2-4	TRBV29-1	TGCAGCGTTATCGGAAGACTAGCCAAAAACATTCAGTACTTC	CSVIGRLAKNIQYF
few	NA	TRBJ2-2	TRBV7-3	TGTGCCAGCAGCCAGACAGAAGGACGCACCGGGGAGCTGTTTTTT	CASSQTEGRTGELFF
NA	TRBD1	TRBJ1-5	TRBV2	TGTGCCAGCAGTACGGACAGGGGAAATCAGCCCCAGCATTTT	CASSTDRGNQPQHF
NA	TRBD2	TRBJ2-2	TRBV7-7	TGTGCCAGCAGCTGGGGACTAGCGGATAACACCGGGGAGCTGTTTTTT	CASSWGLADNTGELFF
NA	NA	TRBJ2-4	TRBV6-1	TGTGCCAGCAGTGAACTGGGGGGCCTTGACAAAAACATTCAGTACTTC	CASSELGGLDKNIQYF
NA	NA	TRBJ2-5	TRBV2	TGTGCCAGCAGTGGGGTAGAGACCCAGTACTTC	CASSGVETQYF
NA	TRBD2	TRBJ2-7	TRBV7-2	TGTGCCAGCAGCTTGGCTAGCGGGGACGAGCAGTACTTC	CASSLASGDEQYF
NA	NA	TRBJ2-7	TRBV29-1	TGCAGCGTTGAAGTCTTGGGGACACCAACCTACGAGCAGTACTTC	CSVEVLGTPTYEQYF
NA	NA	TRBJ2-3	TRBV5-1	TGCGCCAGCAGCCACAGGGACGGGGGCACAGATACGCAGTATTTT	CASSHRDGGTDTQYF
once	TRBD1	TRBJ1-4	TRBV7-9	TGTGCCAGCAGCCAGGGACAGGGGAATGAAAAACTGTTTTTT	CASSQGQGNEKLFF
few	NA	TRBJ2-3	TRBV11-2	TGTGCCAGCAGCTTAGCCTTGGGGAACACAGATACGCAGTATTTT	CASSLALGNTDTQYF
few	TRBD2	TRBJ2-5	TRBV29-1	TGCAGCGTTGATCCTAGCGGAGAGACCCAGTACTTC	CSVDPSGETQYF
NA	TRBD1	TRBJ2-2	TRBV25-1	TGTGCCAGCAGTGAATCCACGGTAGACAGGGCTTTCGGGGAGCTGTTTTTT	CASSESTVDRAFGELFF
NA	TRBD1	TRBJ2-7	TRBV9	TGTGCCAGCAGCGTTGCTCCGGACAGGGAACACGAGCAGTACTTC	CASSVAPDREHEQYF
NA	NA	TRBJ2-7	TRBV30	TGTGCCTGGAGTAACTTAGTAAACGAGCAGTACTTC	CAWSNLVNEQYF
NA	TRBD1	TRBJ2-1	TRBV2	TGTGCCAGCCGAGAGACAGGGGTCGGAACCTACAATGAGCAGTTCTTC	CASRETGVGTYNEQFF
NA	NA	TRBJ1-2	TRBV30	TGTGCCTGGAGCCTACTTGGGGGTGGCTACACCTTC	CAWSLLGGGYTF
NA	NA	TRBJ2-1	TRBV29-1	TGCAGCGTTGTGGGGGCCGTCTACAATGAGCAGTTCTTC	CSVVGAVYNEQFF
NA	TRBD1	TRBJ1-2	TRBV6-5	TGTGCCAGCCAACCCCAGGGGGCGGGTAACTATGGCTACACCTTC	CASQPQGAGNYGYTF
NA	NA	TRBJ1-4	TRBV5-4	TGTGCCAGCAGCTTGAAAGGGGATGGTGAAAAACTGTTTTTT	CASSLKGDGEKLFF
few	NA	TRBJ2-7	TRBV27	TGTGCCAGCAGTTTTCTCTATCACGATGCTTACGAGCAGTACTTC	CASSFLYHDAYEQYF
NA	NA	TRBJ2-1	TRBV4-3	TGCGCCAGCAGCCAAAGCGGGTCCTACAATGAGCAGTTCTTC	CASSQSGSYNEQFF
NA	NA	TRBJ2-5	TRBV25-1	TGTGCCAGCAGTCATCGGGATAAAGAGACCCAGTACTTC	CASSHRDKETQYF
NA	NA	TRBJ1-2	TRBV29-1	TGCAGCGTCCACAGCCCGACAGATGGCTATGGCTACACCTTC	CSVHSPTDGYGYTF
NA	TRBD1	TRBJ1-2	TRBV9	TGTGCCAGCAGCTTCGCCGGGACAGGGGGCGCCCCCTATGGCTACACCTTC	CASSFAGTGGAPYGYTF
NA	NA	TRBJ1-1	TRBV29-1	TGCAGCGTTGAAGAGGAGGTTCGGGACACTGAAGCTTTCTTT	CSVEEEVRDTEAFF
NA	NA	TRBJ1-2	TRBV29-1	TGCAGCGTGCAAACGGGCTATGGCTACACCTTC	CSVQTGYGYTF